What follows are 21 T cell receptor beta chains derived from one specimen sequenced in a study of tumor and adjacent non-tumor tissue in lung cancer. The template was RNA from unsorted bulk tissue. TCRbeta libraries were built with three rounds of nested PCR, modified from ARM-PCR. TCRdb recomputed calls from the multiplex PCR reads with MiXCR, one row per CDR3 protein. The table lists 90,000 to 110,000 distinct CDR3 sequences, roughly 74% of them singletons. The source material was lung tumor tissue. These receptors were obtained from a woman aged 55-70 years with non-small cell lung cancer.

A single count supports this clonotype. V and J are TRBV4-3 and TRBJ2-7; D possibly corresponds to TRBD2 (6 bases). Germline CDR1 and CDR2: LGHNA and YSLEER. V lost 2 bases to trimming and J lost 6 bases, with 14 bases between them. This CDR3 contains 14 residues. This CDR3 is CASSQFFMGLEQYF. The CDR3, as DNA: TGCGCCAGCAGCCAATTCTTCATGGGACTCGAGCAGTACTTC.

The count of this clonotype is one. One end of the junction is discordant with germline, which a read error may explain. The V call is TRBV28, the J call TRBJ2-7; D may be TRBD2 (5 bases). The CDR3 runs 14 residues. Germline V CDR1 and CDR2: MDHEN, SYDVKM. This CDR3 reads CASVAADRSYEEFF. Here the CDR3 DNA reads TGTGCCAGCGTCGCAGCGGACCGGTCCTACGAGGAGTTCTTC. The full variable domain, rest sourced from reference TRBV28 and TRBJ2-7, is DVKVTQSSRYLVKRTGEKVFLECVQDMDHENMFWYRQDPGLGLRLIYFSYDVKMKEKGDIPEGYSVSREKKERFSLILESASTNQTSMYLCASVAADRSYEEFFGPGTRLTVT.

Note on this clonotype: A single base separates this from a much larger clone, so it may be a read error. The rearrangement joins TRBV28 to TRBJ1-5; no definite D call. CDR3 size: 12 residues. Germline-derived CDR1 and CDR2 are MDHEN and SYDVKM. CDR3 in DNA: TGTGCCAGCAGGATGCGGGATCAGCCCCTGCATTTT. Residues: CASRMRDQPLHF.

Regarding this clonotype: A read error is possible here, since a much larger clone lies one base away. The conserved phenylalanine or tryptophan is not found at the CDR3 terminus, so this likely reflects a read error. V and J are TRBV4-2 and TRBJ1-3; 7 bases fit TRBD1. Looked up from germline, CDR1 is LGHNA and CDR2 is YNFKEQ. After removal of 0 bases from V and 13 bases from J, the junction contained 12 bases not matched to a gene. The CDR3 loop spans 15 amino acids. The CDR3 loop is CASSQDAGTANRIYS. DNA of the CDR3: TGTGCCAGCAGCCAAGACGCCGGGACAGCAAACCGAATATATTCT.

V usage is TRBV6-2 or TRBV6-3 and J usage is TRBJ2-1, with D perhaps assigned TRBD1 or TRBD2 (6 bases each). The CDR3 loop spans 17 amino acids. CDR1 and CDR2 from the germline V gene are MNHEY and SVGEGT. V was clipped by 8 bases and J by 6 bases, with 26 bases between them. The DNA of the CDR3 is TGTGCCAGCCTCCAGATTCGACTAGTTGGGGGGCGCAATGAGCAGTTCTTC. Its translation: CASLQIRLVGGRNEQFF.

This clonotype has a handful of counts. The chain recombines TRBV30 with TRBJ2-6; D unresolved. CDR3 size: 15 residues. Between the trimmed V and J ends, which lost 0 bases and 3 bases, there was a span of 9 bases. The germline gives CDR1 GTSNPN, CDR2 SVGIG (reference sequence). CDR3 sequence: CAWSVEVVGANVLTF. The CDR3 nucleotides read TGTGCCTGGAGTGTAGAGGTGGTTGGGGCCAACGTCCTGACTTTC.

Concerning this clonotype: The CDR3 end shows no conserved phenylalanine or tryptophan, and so a read error is likely. This sequence joins TRBV4-3 and TRBJ1-6; 7 nucleotides line up with TRBD1. CDR1 LGHNA and CDR2 YSLEER come from the germline V gene. The CDR3 has 15 residues. The CDR3 region has the DNA TGCGCCGGCAGCCCCGGGGACAGAGGAAATTCACCCCTCCACTAT. The encoded protein is CAGSPGDRGNSPLHY.

As to this clonotype: A much larger clonotype is one base distant, so this may be a read error. The chain carries TRBV6-2 or TRBV6-3 and TRBJ2-5, with 8 nucleotides matching TRBD2. In germline, CDR1 is MNHEY, CDR2 SVGEGT. Trimming cost V 9 bases and J 4 bases; bases outside gene matches: 19. CDR3 length: 17 residues. CDR3 DNA: TGTGCCAGGAGCCCAGCGGGAGCCACGACGGCAGGAGAGACCCAGTACTTC. This codes for CARSPAGATTAGETQYF.

Details on this clonotype: One end of the junction is discordant with germline, which a read error may explain. This chain uses TRBV6-1 with TRBJ1-1; perhaps TRBD1 as D (6 bases). The CDR3 totals 16 residues. The germline gives CDR1 MNHNS, CDR2 SASEGT. As DNA, the CDR3 is TGCTCCAGCAGTGAAGGAGCGGGGGGCCGGAACACTGAAGCTTTCTTT. As protein: CSSSEGAGGRNTEAFF.

The V and J genes are TRBV4-3 and TRBJ2-2; D is uncertain. Germline assignment: CDR1 LGHNA and CDR2 YSLEER. The CDR3 is 16 amino acids. The V and J ends lost 5 bases and 10 bases respectively, with 23 bases between them. The CDR3 protein is CASSRSEDPSIEELFF. DNA of the CDR3: TGCGCCAGCAGCAGGAGTGAGGACCCCTCCATCGAGGAGCTGTTTTTT.

Worth noting for this clonotype: A single base separates this from a much larger clone, so it may be a read error. This chain joins TRBV6-2 or TRBV6-3 and TRBJ2-1, with 7 bases aligning to TRBD2. Germline V gene sequence: CDR1 MNHEY, CDR2 SVGEGT. This CDR3 has 14 amino acids. The CDR3 region is CASSPRTRGNAQFF. CDR3 nucleotide sequence: TGTGCCAGCAGTCCCCGGACTAGGGGTAATGCGCAGTTCTTC.

Of note for this clonotype: At one end, the junction sequence differs from germline, possibly due to a read error. The chain combines TRBV6-5 with TRBJ2-5; no definite D call. Germline assignment: CDR1 MNHEY and CDR2 SVGAGI. This CDR3 contains 15 residues. Written as DNA, the CDR3 is TGTGCCAGCAAAAAATCCGGGCCAGTCCAAGAGACCCAATACTTC. Translation gives CASKKSGPVQETQYF.

With respect to this clonotype: The junction departs from the called germline gene at one end, perhaps through a read error. This chain uses TRBV11-2 with TRBJ1-6; maybe TRBD1 (5 bases). The CDR3 length is 15 residues. CDR1 and CDR2 (germline): SGHAT, FQNNGV. CDR3 coding DNA: TGTGTCAGCAGCCGTCAACGAAAGGGGCGTTCACCCCTCCAGTTT. Translating gives CVSSRQRKGRSPLQF.

Remarks on this clonotype: Germline and junction disagree at one end, which may indicate a read error. The rearrangement joins TRBV6-6 to TRBJ2-7, with TRBD1 matching over 9 bases. This CDR3 comprises 15 residues. Germline V CDR1 and CDR2: MNHNY, SVGAGI (reference sequence). The chain's CDR3 is CASTRQTGGDYEHNF. The CDR3 DNA reads as TGTGCCAGCACTCGCCAGACAGGGGGAGACTACGAGCACAACTTC.

As for this clonotype: A much more abundant neighbour one base away suggests this may be a read error. The V call is TRBV29-1, the J call TRBJ1-1; 8 nucleotides match TRBD1. Germline values: CDR1 SQVTM, CDR2 ANQGSEA. The CDR3 contains 14 residues. The CDR3 sequence: CSVRIPDREPEALF. The CDR3 DNA is TGCAGCGTTAGAATTCCGGACAGGGAACCTGAAGCTCTCTTT.

In regard to this clonotype: The CDR3 does not close with the conserved phenylalanine or tryptophan, likely indicating a read error. The V gene is TRBV5-6, the J gene TRBJ2-2; D is perhaps TRBD2 (6 bases). The CDR3 spans 14 residues. Germline CDR1 is SGHDT and CDR2 is YYEEEE. CDR3 protein: CASSLGEDTVELFY. The CDR3 nucleotides are TGTGCCAGCAGCTTGGGGGAGGACACCGTGGAGCTGTTTTAT.

This clonotype showed up just once. A much larger clone differs from this one at a single base, so this may be a read error. The CDR3 spells CVSSPQGGSSGANVLTF. In DNA form, the CDR3 reads TGTGTCAGCAGTCCCCAGGGGGGGAGCTCTGGGGCCAACGTCCTGACTTTC. The chain uses TRBV28 and TRBJ2-6, with D possibly called TRBD1 or TRBD2 (7 bases each). There are 17 residues in the CDR3. Per germline, CDR1 MDHEN and CDR2 SYDVKM. Full variable domain (remainder filled in from reference TRBV28 and TRBJ2-6): DVKVTQSSRYLVKRTGEKVFLECVQDMDHENMFWYRQDPGLGLRLIYFSYDVKMKEKGDIPEGYSVSREKKERFSLILESASTNQTSMYLCVSSPQGGSSGANVLTFGAGSRLTVL.

As for this clonotype: The final CDR3 position lacks the conserved phenylalanine or tryptophan, pointing to a likely read error. The chain carries TRBV7-2 and TRBJ2-1; D is perhaps TRBD2 (6 bases). Germline CDR1 reads SGHTA; CDR2 reads FQGNSA. V was shortened by 3 bases and J by 9 bases, with 15 bases between the two germline ends. The CDR3 is 14 amino acids. CDR3 sequence: CASSLVREDIEQFL. The CDR3 DNA reads TGTGCCAGCAGCTTGGTCAGGGAGGACATTGAGCAGTTCCTC.

V usage is TRBV11-2 and J usage is TRBJ1-5; perhaps TRBD1 as D (6 bases). V was pared by 11 bases and J by 16 bases, with 27 bases between. The CDR3 is made up of 13 amino acids. The V gene's germline CDR1 is SGHAT and CDR2 FQNNGV. The CDR3: CAGSRDKGQPQHF. In nucleotides, the CDR3 is TGTGCCGGCTCCCGGGACAAGGGTCAGCCTCAACATTTT.

In its sample, this clonotype was seen a few times. J is TRBJ2-5 and V is TRBV5-1; D is possibly TRBD2 (6 bases). Trimming removed 2 bases from V and 4 bases from J, with 9 bases in between. The CDR3 consists of 13 residues. The germline V gene has CDR1 SGHRS and CDR2 YFSETQ. CDR3 sequence (DNA): TGCGCCAGCAGCTTCGGGGGACCAGAGACCCAGTACTTC. Protein sequence: CASSFGGPETQYF.

Remarks on this clonotype: One end of the junction fails to match germline, which may point to a read error. The chain carries TRBV7-2 and TRBJ2-3; D is ambiguous. CDR1 and CDR2 (germline): SGHTA, FQGNSA. The CDR3 length is 14 residues. CDR3 in amino acids: CAISLIRVPDTQYF. The CDR3, as DNA: TGTGCCATCAGCCTTATTCGCGTCCCAGATACGCAGTATTTT.